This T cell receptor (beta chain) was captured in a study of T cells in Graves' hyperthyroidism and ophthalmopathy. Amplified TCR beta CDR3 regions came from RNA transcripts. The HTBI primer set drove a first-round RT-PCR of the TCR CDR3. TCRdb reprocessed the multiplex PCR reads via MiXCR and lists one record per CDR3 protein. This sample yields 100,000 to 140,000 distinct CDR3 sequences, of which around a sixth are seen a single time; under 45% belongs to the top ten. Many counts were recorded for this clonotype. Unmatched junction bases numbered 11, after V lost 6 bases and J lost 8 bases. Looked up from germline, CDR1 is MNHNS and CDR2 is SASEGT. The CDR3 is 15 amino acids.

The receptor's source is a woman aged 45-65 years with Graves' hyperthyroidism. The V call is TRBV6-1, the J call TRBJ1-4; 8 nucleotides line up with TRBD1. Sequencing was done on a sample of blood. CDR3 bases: TGTGCCAGCAGCCCTGACAGGGGCGGGGGAGAAAAACTGTTTTTT. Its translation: CASSPDRGGGEKLFF.